This TCR beta chain was recovered during a study of blood T cells in healthy people across ages (dated by TCRdb to the mid-2010s). The study in broad terms: In model experiments, template switching captured about one uniquely barcoded TCR beta cDNA molecule for every two T cells. The donors were split into four age groups: young (average around 16 years), middle-aged (roughly 40), aged (more than 60) and long-lived (over 75). For two donors (one aged 18 to 30 and one aged 80 or older), the study analyzed two additional independent replicas of 1 million unique cDNA reads from the same blood draw. To avoid experimental bias, donors of different ages were randomly spread across the sequencing lanes. The study measured age-related changes in TCR beta repertoire diversity using deep sequencing normalized with unique cDNA molecular identifiers.

The germline ends are 19 bases apart after V is trimmed by 8 bases and J by 0 bases. Reading the germline V gene (reference sequence) gives CDR1 MNHNY and CDR2 SVGAGI. From its cysteine to its phenylalanine, the CDR3 spans 16 amino acids. The kept DNA is CDR3 alone, 48 bases in frame from the first base. The research as a whole found: Since profiling was done on bulk unsorted PBMCs, naive and antigen-experienced compartments could not be conclusively compared. The CMV infection status of donors was not known, potentially confounding age-related changes in expanded clonotypes. Observed TCR beta diversity correlated strongly with the percentage of naive T cells measured by flow cytometry. As age increased, observed TCR beta diversity per million T cells dropped in a roughly linear way, and a significant reduction was already evident by age 40. Compared with the aged group, the long-lived group had more naive CD4+ T cells, fewer expanded clones and increased TCR diversity, suggesting age selection. Estimates of total diversity based on one million sequenced T cells were regarded as lower bounds and as underestimates.

This clonotype was counted many times. Its cognate antigen has yet to be identified. Per-base qualities were not stored, and no clone one base away is much larger. The roughly 42 donors, aged roughly 6 to 90 years, were systemically healthy Caucasian individuals from Russia. Roughly 10 milliliters of peripheral blood were collected from each donor into EDTA-treated Vacutainer tubes. Ficoll-Paque density-gradient centrifugation was used to isolate PBMCs, with at least 6.5 million per sample. Total RNA was extracted from PBMCs with Trizol reagent, with at least 6 micrograms obtained per sample. For every donor, an aliquot of PBMCs went through flow cytometry to measure the percentages of naive CD45RAhigh/CD27high T cells. To prepare the library, 5' RACE was applied. Sequenced using an Illumina HiSeq 2500. A second PCR of about 7 to 12 cycles was run with a J-beta primer mix and a sample-barcoded 5' primer. A unique molecular identifier was introduced onto each TCR beta cDNA molecule by a template-switch 5' adaptor carrying 12 random nucleotides. At least 2.5 million CDR3-containing paired-end reads were obtained from each sample. First-strand cDNA was synthesized from all RNA with the Mint cDNA synthesis kit, primed by a TRBC-specific oligonucleotide. After uracil-DNA glycosylase treatment, a first 18-cycle PCR used universal primers M1SS and BC2_uni_R on all cDNA. The original pipeline was this. For normalization, 1 million high-quality reads, each with a distinct molecular identifier, were randomly selected from each sample. Instead of being binned into consensus sequences, reads that shared molecular identifiers were thrown out. MiTCR, run with a Q25 quality threshold and the strictest error-elimination algorithm, handled CDR3 identification, clonotype clustering and error correction. A nonparametric unseen species model with Euler transformation was used to estimate lower-bound total TCR beta diversity. TCRdb cleaned the public reads at Q25 with fastp, built clones with MiXCR and kept in-frame beta chains. Every CDR3 protein is listed once, alongside the most common genes and DNA of its rows. The V and J calls shown here were made by TCRdb, not taken from the authors' results. The sample yields 600,000 or so distinct CDR3 sequences; roughly 31% were counted once. The top ten hold around 16% of the sample.

The TCR was taken from a woman aged 80 or over in good health. Sequencing was done on a sample of blood. The V gene is TRBV6-6 and the J gene is TRBJ1-2; too little of a D gene remains to name it. The nucleotide sequence is given as TGTGCCAGCGATGGAACTGAGGGCAGCTCTAACTATGGCTACACCTTC. It translates as CASDGTEGSSNYGYTF.